This T cell receptor beta chain was recorded in a study of blood T cell repertoires in COVID-19. Study in general: Samples representing acute and convalescent COVID-19 were sourced from the United States, Italy and Spain. T cells, B-cell-depleted T cells, or PBMCs provided the cDNA or gDNA that served as material.

Authors' analysis steps: The assay estimated nucleated cells by amplifying reference gene primers. Generated by immunoSEQ multiplex PCR, the TCRdb table keeps only in-frame clones and is missing some. V and J calls and clone size are those listed in that table; D and trimming were worked out from the DNA. The sample records roughly 140,000 clones, 70% to 90% being singletons. The CDR3 is 12 residues long. Germline CDR1 LGHDT, CDR2 YNNKEL (reference sequence). V lost 3 bases and J lost 4, with 4 bases in between. The V gene is TRBV3-1 (or the pseudogene TRBV3-2), the J gene TRBJ2-1; D gene ambiguous. Sample: peripheral blood. This clonotype originated in a man in his sixties or seventies with acute or convalescent COVID-19. Here the CDR3 DNA reads TGTGCCAGCAGCCACAGGTACAATGAGCAGTTCTTC. Protein: CASSHRYNEQFF.